This TCR beta chain was recovered during a study of naive and memory T cell subsets. Broader study findings: TCR transcript changes with activation or differentiation may affect this RNA method.

The CDR3 totals 17 residues. With 6 bases removed from V and 0 bases from J, the gap between germline ends came to 21 bases. The germline V gene has CDR1 KGHSH and CDR2 LQKENI. TCR cDNA received a 3' ligated oligonucleotide that carried a UMI. Whole blood, 2.5 ml, came from adult healthy volunteers. Unsorted total RNA, about 1 to 1000 ng, was DNase treated before reverse transcription. As concerns this clonotype: Its specificity is unknown.

Four PCR rounds used nested alpha and beta constant region primers plus the SP2 primer. TCRdb independently ran MiXCR on the 5' RACE reads; one entry per CDR3 protein. The sample shows 55,000 to 70,000 distinct CDR3 sequences, 7.2% of them seen only once. The TCR originated in a male donor in good health. The rearrangement links TRBV18 to TRBJ2-7; D not resolved. The CDR3 DNA is TGTGCCAGCTCTTTAACCTCTCTCGTCGGCCACTCCTACGAGCAGTACTTC. This gives the protein CASSLTSLVGHSYEQYF.